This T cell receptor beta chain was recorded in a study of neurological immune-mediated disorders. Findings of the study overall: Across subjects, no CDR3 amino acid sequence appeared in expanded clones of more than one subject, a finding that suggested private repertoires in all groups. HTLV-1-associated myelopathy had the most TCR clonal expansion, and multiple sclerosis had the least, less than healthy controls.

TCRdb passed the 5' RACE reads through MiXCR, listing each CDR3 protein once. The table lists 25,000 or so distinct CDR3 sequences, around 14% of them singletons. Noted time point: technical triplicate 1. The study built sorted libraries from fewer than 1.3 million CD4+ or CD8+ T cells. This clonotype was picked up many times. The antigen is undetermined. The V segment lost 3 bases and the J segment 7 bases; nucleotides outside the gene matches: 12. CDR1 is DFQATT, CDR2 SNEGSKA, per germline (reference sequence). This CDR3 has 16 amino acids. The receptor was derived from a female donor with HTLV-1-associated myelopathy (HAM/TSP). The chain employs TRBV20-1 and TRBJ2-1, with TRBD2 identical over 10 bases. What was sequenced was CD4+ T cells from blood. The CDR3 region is CSASDARAAGGNEQFF. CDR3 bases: TGCAGTGCTAGCGACGCTCGGGCAGCGGGGGGGAATGAGCAGTTCTTC.